The present entry profiles one T cell receptor (beta chain) with its context. This clonotype has a handful of counts. No antigen is known for it. No much larger clone is present one base from it, and per-base qualities are unavailable. These data are taken from a study of T cells in Graves' hyperthyroidism and ophthalmopathy (dated by TCRdb to between 2018 and 2021). Describing the broader study: Peripheral blood samples were taken at initial diagnosis, before any treatment was given. After blood sampling, hyperthyroidism patients were treated with methimazole at a starting dose of 30 mg daily, and ophthalmopathy patients were treated with high-dose intravenous methylprednisolone. Prospective prediction of ophthalmopathy was tested in an independent validation cohort consisting of about 20 hyperthyroidism patients and approximately 16 patients who later progressed to ophthalmopathy. The paper describes TCR Vbeta CDR3 sequencing of about 140 peripheral blood samples, made up of approximately 40 ophthalmopathy patients, around 73 hyperthyroidism patients and 17 progressor patients. Thyroid tissue and blood T-cell repertoires from several Graves' hyperthyroidism patients were also compared in the study. To identify TCR V-J signatures that set the groups apart, the researchers used a discovery cohort of 100 or so patients, made up of about 44 with Graves' ophthalmopathy and 57 with stable Graves' hyperthyroidism. The roughly 100 discovery patients were randomly divided into training and test sets at a 7:3 ratio.

Ophthalmopathy patients had moderately to severely active disease, Clinical Activity Score of at least 3, NOSPECS grade of at least 4, and duration under 3 months. Exclusion was applied to patients with uncontrolled infections, other autoimmune diseases, pregnancy or lactation. Diagnoses were based on clinical symptoms, serum thyroxine and TRAb, thyroid ultrasound and orbital computed tomography. PBMCs were isolated from more than 9 ml of fresh peripheral blood by Ficoll-Paque density gradient centrifugation. Total RNA was extracted using Trizol reagent, and RNA quality was assessed on an Agilent 2100 Bioanalyzer. The TCR beta CDR3 regions were amplified from the RNA transcripts. The TCR CDR3 was subjected to a first round of RT-PCR using the HTBI primer set and the Qiagen OneStep RT-PCR kit. Libraries were constructed in a second round of multiplex PCR, after which size selection and purification were carried out. Libraries were sequenced paired-end with 100 bp reads on an Illumina HiSeq2000. Per the authors' processing: SOAPnuke was used to process the raw data, removing reads that contained adapters or uncalled bases, had a mean Phred below 15, or lacked an exact match to the constant primer or identifier. COPE v1.2.5 was used to merge high-quality paired reads, and clonotypes were defined as unique nucleotide sequences. Clonotypes were aligned to IMGT TRBV, TRBD and TRBJ reference segments using MiTCR v1.1. Only V-J combinations with frequency above 0.0001, covering about 99% of repertoires, were analysed. A TCS score was defined as the ratio of F50 (clonal expansion) to E x V (chaos), with BLOSUM62-based TCRdist applied between CDR3 peptides within each V-J. Welch's t-statistics and random forest reduced 500 to 650 V-J features to roughly 13, which were used in a naive Bayes classifier (R e1071). The public reads were quality trimmed at Q25 with fastp and then assembled into clones with MiXCR by TCRdb, keeping productive beta chains. Each CDR3 protein gets just one entry, which takes the most common genes and DNA from the rows behind it. TCRdb's processing, not the study's, gives the V and J calls here. The sample includes nearly 600,000 distinct CDR3 sequences, with 12% to 15% observed a single time. The ten top clones hold around 7% of the sample.

The CDR3 starts with the cysteine, ends with the phenylalanine, and has 13 residues. The DNA shown is the 39-base CDR3, in frame from base 1. The germline V gene provides CDR1 LGHNA and CDR2 YSLEER. The germline ends are 10 bases apart after V is trimmed by 3 bases and J by 5 bases. General conclusions and limits of the study: In validation, progression to ophthalmopathy was predicted by the model with 70.59% sensitivity and 72% to 80% specificity, a median of roughly 6.4 months before onset. Most expanded thyroid clonotypes (frequency above 0.001) were also detected in blood, a finding suggesting that blood repertoires may reflect thyroid immune responses. No statistical method was used to set the sample size in advance, and investigators knew the group allocation. Ophthalmopathy was separated from stable hyperthyroidism by a 13 V-J signature model, with around 90% sensitivity and about 81% specificity obtained in cross-validation and 80%/75% obtained in testing.

The clonotype was recovered from a woman between 18 and 29 years old with Graves' ophthalmopathy. Sequencing was carried out using blood. This receptor chain uses TRBV4-3 and TRBJ1-1; the D region possibly corresponds to TRBD1 (5 bases align). Here the CDR3 is given as CASSHQGGTEAFF. At the DNA level, the sequence is TGCGCCAGCAGCCATCAGGGTGGAACTGAAGCTTTCTTT.